The rows below give T cell receptor beta chains drawn from one sample of a study of T cell responses to AZD1222 COVID-19 vaccine. The data were produced by immunoSEQ multiplex PCR, yet TCRdb's version contains in-frame clones alone and is incomplete. Of 95,000 to 150,000 clones listed, around 92% are singletons. The sequences come from peripheral blood, collected 28 days after the second AZD1222 dose. The receptor set was obtained from an adult who received the AZD1222 COVID-19 vaccine. CDR3s include the opening cysteine and the closing phenylalanine or tryptophan. Fields, in order: V gene, clone size, J gene, D gene, CDR3 DNA, CDR3 protein. D genes are given only for firm matches. The size entry is marked missing in some rows and otherwise reads once, few, many or a size class.

v_call: TRBV5-1; clone_size: .; j_call: TRBJ1-1; d_call: .; cdr3_nt: TGCGCCAGCAGCTTAGGCCAGAAGAACACTGAAGCTTTCTTT; cdr3_aa: CASSLGQKNTEAFF
v_call: TRBV2; clone_size: few; j_call: TRBJ1-5; d_call: .; cdr3_nt: TGTGCCAGCAGTGTTGTGGTGGGCAATCAGCCCCAGCATTTT; cdr3_aa: CASSVVVGNQPQHF
v_call: TRBV28; clone_size: .; j_call: TRBJ2-1; d_call: TRBD2; cdr3_nt: TGTGCCAGCAGTTTAATCTGGCCTAGCGGGAATTATGAGCAGTTCTTC; cdr3_aa: CASSLIWPSGNYEQFF
v_call: TRBV28; clone_size: .; j_call: TRBJ2-5; d_call: .; cdr3_nt: TGTGCCAGCAGTAGCGGAGAGACCCAGTACTTC; cdr3_aa: CASSSGETQYF
v_call: TRBV11-2; clone_size: few; j_call: TRBJ2-7; d_call: .; cdr3_nt: TGTGCCAGTCTCCCCCTCGTAGGGAACTACGAGCAGTACTTC; cdr3_aa: CASLPLVGNYEQYF
v_call: TRBV15; clone_size: .; j_call: TRBJ2-5; d_call: .; cdr3_nt: TGTGCCACCAGCAGAGTGGCAGGGCGGGAGACCCAGTACTTC; cdr3_aa: CATSRVAGRETQYF
v_call: TRBV6-5; clone_size: .; j_call: TRBJ1-2; d_call: .; cdr3_nt: TGTGCCAGCAGTCCCGGGGGGTTCAACTATGGCTACACCTTC; cdr3_aa: CASSPGGFNYGYTF
v_call: TRBV7-9; clone_size: .; j_call: TRBJ1-1; d_call: .; cdr3_nt: TGTGCCAGCAGCTTTAATCGTGTTTTGGGGATTGACACTGAAGCTTTCTTT; cdr3_aa: CASSFNRVLGIDTEAFF
v_call: TRBV6-6; clone_size: .; j_call: TRBJ2-3; d_call: .; cdr3_nt: TGTGCCAGTGGAAGGAATGACAGAACCACAGATACGCAGTATTTT; cdr3_aa: CASGRNDRTTDTQYF
v_call: TRBV5-1; clone_size: .; j_call: TRBJ1-6; d_call: TRBD1; cdr3_nt: TGCGCCAGCAGCTTGGAGGGGACAGGGGAGTGGTCACCCCTCCACTTT; cdr3_aa: CASSLEGTGEWSPLHF
v_call: TRBV5-4; clone_size: .; j_call: TRBJ1-6; d_call: .; cdr3_nt: TGTGCCAGCAGTACGGGTGGTCGGGGAAGGTCCTATAATTCACCCCTCCACTTT; cdr3_aa: CASSTGGRGRSYNSPLHF
v_call: TRBV3-1/TRBV3-2; clone_size: .; j_call: TRBJ2-2; d_call: .; cdr3_nt: TGTGCCAGCAGCCAAGACACGGCGAACACCGGGGAGCTGTTTTTT; cdr3_aa: CASSQDTANTGELFF
v_call: TRBV6-5; clone_size: .; j_call: TRBJ2-5; d_call: .; cdr3_nt: TGTGCCAGCAGCCCCCAGGCGTCTGGGACCCAGTACTTC; cdr3_aa: CASSPQASGTQYF
v_call: TRBV3-1/TRBV3-2; clone_size: .; j_call: TRBJ1-2; d_call: .; cdr3_nt: TGTGCCAGCAGCCAAAACGAAGGAGGGCCCGGGGACACCTTC; cdr3_aa: CASSQNEGGPGDTF
v_call: TRBV5-1; clone_size: .; j_call: TRBJ1-3; d_call: .; cdr3_nt: TGCGCCAGCAGTCCAGATCTGTTGGGCGGAAACACCATATATTTT; cdr3_aa: CASSPDLLGGNTIYF
v_call: TRBV6-4; clone_size: once; j_call: TRBJ1-1; d_call: TRBD1; cdr3_nt: TGTGCCAGCAGTGACACCGGACAGGGGGAAACTGAAGCTTTCTTT; cdr3_aa: CASSDTGQGETEAFF
v_call: TRBV4-2; clone_size: .; j_call: TRBJ2-7; d_call: .; cdr3_nt: TGTGCCAGCAGCCAAGGTCGGGGCGGGGTGATCACATACGAGCAGTACTTC; cdr3_aa: CASSQGRGGVITYEQYF
v_call: TRBV2; clone_size: .; j_call: TRBJ2-5; d_call: .; cdr3_nt: TGTGCCAGCACACGGACAGACGGACCTCAAGAGACCCAGTACTTC; cdr3_aa: CASTRTDGPQETQYF
v_call: TRBV7-2; clone_size: .; j_call: TRBJ1-5; d_call: TRBD1; cdr3_nt: TGTGCCAGCAGCCTGGGACAGGGGGATATGAGCAATCAGCCCCAGCATTTT; cdr3_aa: CASSLGQGDMSNQPQHF
v_call: TRBV28; clone_size: once; j_call: TRBJ2-1; d_call: TRBD1; cdr3_nt: TGTGCCAGCAGTCCCCCGAGACAGGGGGCGGGTGAGCAGTTCTTC; cdr3_aa: CASSPPRQGAGEQFF
v_call: TRBV6-5; clone_size: .; j_call: TRBJ1-3; d_call: .; cdr3_nt: TGTGCCAGCAGTAGTACCAGTCACTCTGGAAACACCATATATTTT; cdr3_aa: CASSSTSHSGNTIYF
v_call: TRBV11-2; clone_size: .; j_call: TRBJ1-1; d_call: .; cdr3_nt: TGTGCCAGCAGCTTCAATCGGAACACTGAAGCTTTCTTT; cdr3_aa: CASSFNRNTEAFF
v_call: TRBV6-5; clone_size: once; j_call: TRBJ1-4; d_call: .; cdr3_nt: TGTGCCAGCAGTTACTCGGGGAGGGAAAAACTGTTTTTT; cdr3_aa: CASSYSGREKLFF
v_call: TRBV18; clone_size: .; j_call: TRBJ1-6; d_call: .; cdr3_nt: TGTGCCAGCTCACCAGGAGGATATAATTCACCCCTCCACTTT; cdr3_aa: CASSPGGYNSPLHF
v_call: TRBV3-1/TRBV3-2; clone_size: .; j_call: TRBJ2-7; d_call: TRBD2; cdr3_nt: TGTGCCAGCAGCCAAGAGGGACTAGCGGAACCCTACGAGCAGTACTTC; cdr3_aa: CASSQEGLAEPYEQYF
v_call: TRBV5-1; clone_size: once; j_call: TRBJ2-2; d_call: .; cdr3_nt: TGCGCCACCGCTGGGGAACGGGACGACTCCGGGGAGCTGTTTTTT; cdr3_aa: CATAGERDDSGELFF
v_call: TRBV2; clone_size: .; j_call: TRBJ1-4; d_call: .; cdr3_nt: TGTGCCAGCAGTGTTATCCGGGACACAACTAATGAAAAACTGTTTTTT; cdr3_aa: CASSVIRDTTNEKLFF
v_call: TRBV28; clone_size: .; j_call: TRBJ1-6; d_call: .; cdr3_nt: TGTGCCAGCCGAATTCGAGCGTTGGATTCACCCCTCCACTTT; cdr3_aa: CASRIRALDSPLHF
v_call: TRBV9; clone_size: .; j_call: TRBJ2-1; d_call: .; cdr3_nt: TGTGCCAGCAGCCCCCTGCGGGGGCGGAATGAGCAGTTCTTC; cdr3_aa: CASSPLRGRNEQFF
v_call: TRBV2; clone_size: .; j_call: TRBJ1-1; d_call: .; cdr3_nt: TGTGCCAGCCAAGAGACGGTCGCTGAAGCTTTCTTT; cdr3_aa: CASQETVAEAFF
v_call: TRBV6-4; clone_size: .; j_call: TRBJ2-7; d_call: .; cdr3_nt: TGTGCCAGCACCCCAATAGGTCGTGGCTACGAGCAGTACTTC; cdr3_aa: CASTPIGRGYEQYF
v_call: TRBV7-8; clone_size: .; j_call: TRBJ2-7; d_call: TRBD1; cdr3_nt: TGTGCCAGCAGCTTATCGGCGGGACAGGGCTACGAGCAGTACTTC; cdr3_aa: CASSLSAGQGYEQYF
v_call: TRBV6-5; clone_size: .; j_call: TRBJ2-1; d_call: .; cdr3_nt: TGTGCCAGCAGTTCCCCCGATGAGCAGTTCTTC; cdr3_aa: CASSSPDEQFF
v_call: TRBV28; clone_size: .; j_call: TRBJ2-3; d_call: .; cdr3_nt: TGTGCCAGCAAGGATCCGAACACAGATACGCAGTATTTT; cdr3_aa: CASKDPNTDTQYF
v_call: TRBV7-8; clone_size: once; j_call: TRBJ1-1; d_call: .; cdr3_nt: TGTGCCAGCAGCTTAATTCAGTTCTCGAACACTGAAGCTTTCTTT; cdr3_aa: CASSLIQFSNTEAFF
v_call: TRBV2; clone_size: .; j_call: TRBJ2-3; d_call: TRBD2; cdr3_nt: TGTGCCAGCAGTGGGTCTAGCGGGAGAGATACGCAGTATTTT; cdr3_aa: CASSGSSGRDTQYF
v_call: TRBV27; clone_size: .; j_call: TRBJ2-1; d_call: .; cdr3_nt: TGTGCCAGCAGTCGCCAGAGGGCAGTATACAATGAGCAGTTCTTC; cdr3_aa: CASSRQRAVYNEQFF
v_call: TRBV6-5; clone_size: .; j_call: TRBJ1-4; d_call: .; cdr3_nt: TGTGCCAGCATAGGGCTCAGGGGAGGGGAAAAACTGTTTTTT; cdr3_aa: CASIGLRGGEKLFF
v_call: TRBV3-1/TRBV3-2; clone_size: .; j_call: TRBJ2-1; d_call: TRBD2; cdr3_nt: TGTGCCAGCAGCCAAGTCGTGAGGCTAGCGGGAGTGGGCTTCTTCAATGAGCAGTTCTTC; cdr3_aa: CASSQVVRLAGVGFFNEQFF
v_call: TRBV19; clone_size: .; j_call: TRBJ2-1; d_call: TRBD2; cdr3_nt: TGTGCCAGTAGATCGGGCGGGGGGGCAATCAATGAGCAGTTCTTC; cdr3_aa: CASRSGGGAINEQFF
v_call: TRBV9; clone_size: .; j_call: TRBJ2-3; d_call: .; cdr3_nt: TGTGCCAGCAGCGTAGCGACAGCGATAGATACGCAGTATTTT; cdr3_aa: CASSVATAIDTQYF
v_call: TRBV29-1; clone_size: .; j_call: TRBJ2-5; d_call: .; cdr3_nt: TGCAGCGTCGCACCGGGATCCCAAGAGACCCAGTACTTC; cdr3_aa: CSVAPGSQETQYF
v_call: TRBV12-5; clone_size: .; j_call: TRBJ1-2; d_call: .; cdr3_nt: TGTGCTAGTGGTCCGGGGCTTAACTATGGCTACACCTTC; cdr3_aa: CASGPGLNYGYTF
v_call: TRBV6-5; clone_size: .; j_call: TRBJ1-1; d_call: .; cdr3_nt: TGTGCCAGCAGTTACTCGTCAGGGCGGAACACTGAAGCTTTCTTT; cdr3_aa: CASSYSSGRNTEAFF
v_call: TRBV5-6; clone_size: .; j_call: TRBJ2-6; d_call: TRBD1; cdr3_nt: TGTGCCAGCAGCTTGGCCGGTTACAGGGGTAACTCTGGGGCCAACGTCCTGACTTTC; cdr3_aa: CASSLAGYRGNSGANVLTF
v_call: TRBV10-3; clone_size: .; j_call: TRBJ1-5; d_call: .; cdr3_nt: TGTGCCATCAGTGAGTCGGGGCTCTACAATCAGCCCCAGCATTTT; cdr3_aa: CAISESGLYNQPQHF
v_call: TRBV9; clone_size: once; j_call: TRBJ1-3; d_call: .; cdr3_nt: TGTGCCAGCAGCGTAAGAAGGGACTCTGGAAACACCATATATTTT; cdr3_aa: CASSVRRDSGNTIYF
v_call: TRBV3-1/TRBV3-2; clone_size: .; j_call: TRBJ1-6; d_call: .; cdr3_nt: TGTGCCAGCAGCCAAGGGGTCGGGGATTCACCCCTCCACTTT; cdr3_aa: CASSQGVGDSPLHF
v_call: TRBV6-5; clone_size: .; j_call: TRBJ2-1; d_call: .; cdr3_nt: TGTGCCAGCAGGGACCAAGGAGGTGAGCAGTTCTTC; cdr3_aa: CASRDQGGEQFF